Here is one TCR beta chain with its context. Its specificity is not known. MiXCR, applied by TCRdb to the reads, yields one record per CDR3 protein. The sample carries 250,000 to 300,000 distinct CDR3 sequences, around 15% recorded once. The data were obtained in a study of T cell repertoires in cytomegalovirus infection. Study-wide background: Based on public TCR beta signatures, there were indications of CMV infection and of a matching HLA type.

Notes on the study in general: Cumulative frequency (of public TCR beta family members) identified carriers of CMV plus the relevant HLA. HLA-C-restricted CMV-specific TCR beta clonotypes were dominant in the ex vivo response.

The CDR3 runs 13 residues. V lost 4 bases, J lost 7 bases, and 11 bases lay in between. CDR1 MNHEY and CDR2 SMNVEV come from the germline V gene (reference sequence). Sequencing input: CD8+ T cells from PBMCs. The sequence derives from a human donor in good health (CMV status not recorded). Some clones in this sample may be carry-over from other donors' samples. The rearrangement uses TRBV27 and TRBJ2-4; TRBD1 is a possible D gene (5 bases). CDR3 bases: TGTGCCAGCAGTTCACCAGGGAAGAACATTCAGTACTTC. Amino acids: CASSSPGKNIQYF.